Each of the 26 T cell receptor beta chains below was sequenced from the same sample in a study of cytomegalovirus exposure and HLA in healthy donors. PCR employed 60 Vbeta and 13 Jbeta primers. Sequenced by immunoSEQ multiplex PCR; TCRdb stores in-frame clones only, minus some. The sample records 90,000 to 150,000 clones, roughly 69% being singletons. Specimen: PBMCs. The receptors derive from a human donor in good health.

The chain couples TRBV7-4 to TRBJ2-7, with 7 nucleotides matching TRBD2. This CDR3 spans 16 amino acids. CDR1 and CDR2 (germline): SGHVT, SQSDAQ. V lost 1 base to trimming and J lost 6 bases; unmatched junction nucleotides: 12. The CDR3 DNA is TGTGCCAGCAGCTTAGAAGACCGGGGAGGGTTAGGCGAGCAGTACTTC. Translated: CASSLEDRGGLGEQYF.

The gene calls are TRBV6-1 and TRBJ2-3; 9 positions match TRBD1. The V gene's germline CDR1 is MNHNS and CDR2 SASEGT. The CDR3 totals 15 residues. V lost 2 bases to trimming and J lost 6 bases; unmatched junction nucleotides: 6. The CDR3 protein is CASSEYGQGRDTQYF. CDR3 in DNA: TGTGCCAGCAGTGAATACGGACAGGGGAGGGATACGCAGTATTTT.

The chain uses TRBV15 and TRBJ1-4; tentative D call: TRBD1 (6 bases). V lost 6 bases, J lost 3 bases, and 23 bases lay in between. CDR3 length: 18 amino acids. Germline loops: CDR1 LNHNV, CDR2 YYDKDF (reference sequence). The DNA of the CDR3 is TGTGCCACCAGGGGAGGGACAAACAGAGGGCTGTCTAATGAAAAACTGTTTTTT. It codes for CATRGGTNRGLSNEKLFF.

The sample holds one count of this clone. Other DNA sequences in the same sample also yield this CDR3. The chain links TRBV6-1 to TRBJ2-2; possibly TRBD1 for D (6 bases). Looked up from germline, CDR1 is MNHNS and CDR2 is SASEGT. V lost 5 bases to trimming and J lost 8 bases, with 12 bases between them. There are 13 residues in the CDR3. CDR3 DNA: TGTGCCAGCAGTCTACAGGGTGGGGGGGAGCTGTTTTTT. Translated: CASSLQGGGELFF.

The chain links TRBV6-5 to TRBJ2-1; maybe TRBD2 (6 bases). Deletions cut 2 bases from V and 4 bases from J, with 15 bases between. The CDR3 totals 16 residues. Germline CDR1 MNHEY, CDR2 SVGAGI. CDR3 amino acids: CASSYHGLANYNEQFF. The DNA of the CDR3 is TGTGCCAGCAGTTACCACGGGCTAGCGAATTACAATGAGCAGTTCTTC.

This rearrangement joins TRBV2 to TRBJ2-1; TRBD2 matches at 10 bases. This CDR3 is built from 15 residues. Germline V gives CDR1 SNHLY, CDR2 FYNNEI. V trimming: 6 bases; J trimming: 8 bases; junction bases outside the gene matches: 10. The CDR3 sequence is CASRPSGSIGYEQFF. In nucleotides, the CDR3 is TGTGCCAGCAGGCCTAGCGGGAGTATCGGATATGAGCAGTTCTTC.

The chain is built from TRBV2 and TRBJ1-2, with D tentatively TRBD1 (5 bases). V shed 2 bases and J shed 6 bases, with 13 bases lying between them. CDR1 is SNHLY, CDR2 FYNNEI, per germline. The CDR3 spans 14 residues. DNA for the CDR3: TGTGCCAGCAGTGAATGGGGGGATCTGGATGGCTACACCTTC. Its protein product is CASSEWGDLDGYTF.

The chain joins TRBV30 to TRBJ2-7; 9 positions match TRBD1. The CDR3 length is 17 residues. The V and J ends lost 2 bases and 4 bases, in that order; junction bases with no gene match: 15. Germline CDR1 GTSNPN, CDR2 SVGIG (reference sequence). The chain's CDR3 is CAWSRTTGTGLLYEQYF. In DNA, the CDR3 is TGTGCCTGGAGTCGTACAACCGGGACAGGGCTACTTTACGAGCAGTACTTC.

This clone was found a few times. The chain joins TRBV28 to TRBJ1-1; D is uncertain. The CDR3 consists of 14 residues. The ends were cut back, 3 bases at V and 1 base at J, with 9 bases in the middle. The germline V gene has CDR1 MDHEN and CDR2 SYDVKM. DNA for the CDR3: TGTGCCAGCAGTTTCCGTCGAGGGAACACTGAAGCTTTCTTT. The encoded protein is CASSFRRGNTEAFF.

The V and J genes are TRBV12-5 and TRBJ1-2; TRBD1 matches at 8 bases. Trimming took 0 bases from V and 6 from J; bases not matched to a gene: 12. The V gene's germline CDR1 is LGHNT and CDR2 FRNRAP. The length of the CDR3 is 17 residues. In DNA form, the CDR3 reads TGTGCTAGTGGTTTGGTACCCCGTGAGGACAGGGTCCATGGCTACACCTTC. Its translation: CASGLVPREDRVHGYTF.

The rearrangement joins TRBV19 to TRBJ1-5; no clear D. Trimming took off 4 bases at V and 5 bases at J, with 12 bases between the two ends. The CDR3 is 14 residues long. Looked up from germline, CDR1 is LNHDA and CDR2 is SQIVND (reference sequence). CDR3 protein: CASSKETDDQPQHF. The CDR3 region has the DNA TGTGCCAGTAGTAAGGAGACCGATGATCAGCCCCAGCATTTT.

The chain employs TRBV6-5 and TRBJ1-4, with 9 bases matching TRBD1. CDR1 and CDR2 from the germline V gene are MNHEY and SVGAGI. V was clipped by 2 bases and J by 5 bases; unmatched bases: 6. The CDR3 sequence is 16 residues long. Here the CDR3 reads CASSYGDRVGNEKLFF. In DNA form, the CDR3 reads TGTGCCAGCAGTTACGGGGACAGGGTGGGAAATGAAAAACTGTTTTTT.

This chain connects TRBV6-1 to TRBJ1-5, with a weak D call TRBD1 (5 bases). Germline V lookup: CDR1 MNHNS, CDR2 SASEGT. This CDR3 region has 14 residues. Trimming removed 7 bases from V and 2 bases from J, with 12 bases in between. CDR3 nucleotides: TGTGCCAGCACCAGGGACTGGGGCAATCAGCCCCAGCATTTT. Its protein is CASTRDWGNQPQHF.

The chain joins TRBV30 to TRBJ1-5; D remains unclear. Germline V gene sequence: CDR1 GTSNPN, CDR2 SVGIG (reference sequence). The CDR3 consists of 13 residues. The V end lost 3 bases, the J end lost 0 bases, and 6 bases lay between the germline ends. The CDR3 region is CAWSADSNQPQHF. The CDR3 nucleotides read TGTGCCTGGAGCGCGGATAGCAATCAGCCCCAGCATTTT.

The gene calls are TRBV6-1 and TRBJ2-5; possible D gene TRBD1, 5 bases. The CDR3 is 13 residues long. Germline CDR1 and CDR2: MNHNS and SASEGT. V lost 3 bases and J lost 4, with 9 bases in between. The CDR3 sequence is CASSDNDRETQYF. The CDR3 nucleotides are TGTGCCAGCAGTGATAACGACAGAGAGACCCAGTACTTC.

This clone has a handful of counts. The V call is TRBV5-6, the J call TRBJ2-3; D may be TRBD2 (6 bases). CDR1 is SGHDT and CDR2 is YYEEEE in the germline V gene. With 4 bases removed from V and 1 base from J, the gap between germline ends came to 16 bases. This CDR3 has 16 residues. CDR3 loop: CASSPGRGTRTDTQYF. The CDR3, as DNA: TGTGCCAGCAGCCCGGGACGGGGGACTCGCACAGATACGCAGTATTTT.

The chain has TRBV1 and TRBJ1-2; the table's D call, TRBD1, has no DNA check behind it. TRBV1 represents a pseudogene. This CDR3 region has 13 residues. The CDR3: CTSSQGACGGYTF. CDR3 nucleotides: TGCACCAGCAGCCAGGGGGCGTGTGGTGGCTACACCTTC.

The gene calls are TRBV4-1 and TRBJ1-2; a possible D gene is TRBD1 (5 bases). The germline V gene has CDR1 MGHRA and CDR2 YSYEKL. V was pared by 1 base and J by 8 bases, with 14 bases between. The CDR3 has 14 residues. The CDR3 spells CASSQGPGMPGYTF. The CDR3 DNA follows: TGCGCCAGCAGCCAAGGTCCAGGGATGCCCGGCTACACCTTC.

The CDR3, as DNA: TGTGCCAGCAGTTTAACCCCCCCCGACAGACGATTCTACGAGCAGTACTTC. Its translation: CASSLTPPDRRFYEQYF. The V gene is TRBV28, the J gene TRBJ2-7; TRBD1 is a possible D gene (5 bases). Trimming stripped 2 bases from V and 3 bases from J, with 20 bases between. Germline CDR1 is MDHEN and CDR2 is SYDVKM. This CDR3 has 17 residues.

This clone showed up just a few times. The genes are TRBV6-6 and TRBJ1-5, with D uncertain. The CDR3 has 14 residues. Trimming left V 6 bases short and J 0 bases short, with 9 bases between. In germline, CDR1 is MNHNY, CDR2 SVGAGI (reference sequence). CDR3 sequence reads: CASSRTDSNQPQHF. DNA for the CDR3: TGTGCCAGCAGCCGGACTGATAGCAATCAGCCCCAGCATTTT.

The chain employs TRBV10-3 and TRBJ2-1; a possible D gene is TRBD2 (6 bases). From germline, CDR1 is ENHRY and CDR2 SYGVKD. There are 14 residues in the CDR3. V lost 4 bases and J lost 7, with 14 bases in between. CDR3 sequence (DNA): TGTGCCATCAGTGCTCGGGAGCGAGGGAATGAGCAGTTCTTC. Translation: CAISARERGNEQFF.

V is TRBV6-1 and J is TRBJ1-5, with D possibly TRBD1 on 5 matching bases. V was shortened by 3 bases and J by 4 bases, with 10 bases between the two germline ends. The CDR3 loop spans 14 amino acids. Germline V gene sequence: CDR1 MNHNS, CDR2 SASEGT. CDR3 sequence (DNA): TGTGCCAGCAGTGAGTCTGGGGGGAATCAGCCCCAGCATTTT. Protein: CASSESGGNQPQHF.

Only a few counts were recorded for this clone. This chain links TRBV6-5 with TRBJ2-3; D remains unclear. The CDR3 is made up of 13 amino acids. Looked up from germline, CDR1 is MNHEY and CDR2 is SVGAGI. V shed 1 base and J shed 3 bases, with 5 bases lying between them. Here the CDR3 reads CASSYYRTDTQYF. DNA of the CDR3: TGTGCCAGCAGTTACTATCGGACAGATACGCAGTATTTT.

CDR3: CASSVDAGETYEQYF. CDR3 in DNA: TGTGCCAGCAGCGTAGACGCGGGGGAGACCTACGAGCAGTACTTC. The chain joins TRBV7-6 to TRBJ2-7; 7 bases agree with TRBD2. The V gene's germline CDR1 is SGHVS and CDR2 FNYEAQ. The junction had 9 bases not matched to a gene; V was cut back by 5 bases and J by 2 bases. The CDR3 covers 15 residues.

The chain combines TRBV6-1 with TRBJ2-3; 11 bases line up with TRBD2. CDR1 is MNHNS, CDR2 SASEGT, per germline. V lost 0 bases, J lost 3 bases, and 11 bases stayed unmatched. This CDR3 contains 19 residues. The CDR3 sequence is CASSEALIGLAGGTDTQYF. For the CDR3, the DNA is TGTGCCAGCAGTGAAGCGCTTATTGGGCTAGCGGGGGGAACAGATACGCAGTATTTT.

The rearrangement uses TRBV30 and TRBJ1-1; D is perhaps TRBD1 (6 bases). The V gene's germline CDR1 is GTSNPN and CDR2 SVGIG (reference sequence). The CDR3 consists of 15 residues. Trimming removed 8 bases at V and 1 base at J, with 20 bases between. The CDR3 nucleotides read TGTGCCAGGGATAGGGGGGGGCTAAAGAACACTGAAGCTTTCTTT. Translation gives CARDRGGLKNTEAFF.